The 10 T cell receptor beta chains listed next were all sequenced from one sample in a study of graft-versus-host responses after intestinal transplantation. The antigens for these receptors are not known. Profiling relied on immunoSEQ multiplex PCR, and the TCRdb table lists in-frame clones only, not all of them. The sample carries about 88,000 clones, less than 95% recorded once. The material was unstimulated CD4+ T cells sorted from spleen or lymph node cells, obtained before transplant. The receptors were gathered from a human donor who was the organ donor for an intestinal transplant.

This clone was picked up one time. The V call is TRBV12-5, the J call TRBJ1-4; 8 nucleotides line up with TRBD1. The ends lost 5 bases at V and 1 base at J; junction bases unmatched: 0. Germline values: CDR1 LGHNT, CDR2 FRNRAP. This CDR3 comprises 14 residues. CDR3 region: CASGTGGTNEKLFF. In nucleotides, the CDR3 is TGTGCTAGTGGTACAGGGGGAACTAATGAAAAACTGTTTTTT.

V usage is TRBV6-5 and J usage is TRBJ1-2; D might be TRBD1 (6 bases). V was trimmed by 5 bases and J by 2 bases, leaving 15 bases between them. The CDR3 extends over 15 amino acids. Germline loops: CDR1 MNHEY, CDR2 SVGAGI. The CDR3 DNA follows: TGTGCCAGCAGTGGGTATTCGACAGGAAACTATGGCTACACCTTC. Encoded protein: CASSGYSTGNYGYTF.

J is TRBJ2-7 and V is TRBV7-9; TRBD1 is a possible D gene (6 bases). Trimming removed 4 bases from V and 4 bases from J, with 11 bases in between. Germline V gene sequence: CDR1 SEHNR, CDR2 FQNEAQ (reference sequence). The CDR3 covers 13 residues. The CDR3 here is CASSSTTGYEQYF. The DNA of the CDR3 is TGTGCCAGCAGCTCGACAACAGGGTACGAGCAGTACTTC.

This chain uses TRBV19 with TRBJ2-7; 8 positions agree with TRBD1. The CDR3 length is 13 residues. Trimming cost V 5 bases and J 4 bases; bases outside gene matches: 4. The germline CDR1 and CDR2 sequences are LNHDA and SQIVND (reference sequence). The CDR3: CASSRTGPYEQYF. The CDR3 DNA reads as TGTGCCAGTAGTCGGACAGGGCCATACGAGCAGTACTTC.

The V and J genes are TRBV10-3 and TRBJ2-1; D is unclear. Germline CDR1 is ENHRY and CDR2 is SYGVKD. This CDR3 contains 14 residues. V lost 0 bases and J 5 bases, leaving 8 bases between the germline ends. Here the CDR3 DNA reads TGTGCCATCAGTGAGTCGTCATTTGACAATGAGCAGTTCTTC. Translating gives CAISESSFDNEQFF.

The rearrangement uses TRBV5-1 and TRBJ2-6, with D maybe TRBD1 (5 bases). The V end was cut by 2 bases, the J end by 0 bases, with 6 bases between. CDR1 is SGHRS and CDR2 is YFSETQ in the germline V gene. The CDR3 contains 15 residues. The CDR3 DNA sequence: TGCGCCAGCAGCTTCGGACACTCTGGGGCCAACGTCCTGACTTTC. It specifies CASSFGHSGANVLTF.

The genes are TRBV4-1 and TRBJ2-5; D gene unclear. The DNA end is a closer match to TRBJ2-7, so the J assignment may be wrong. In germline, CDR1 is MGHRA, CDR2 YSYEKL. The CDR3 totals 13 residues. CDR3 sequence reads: CASSQEGNYEQYF. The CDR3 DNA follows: TGCGCCAGCAGCCAAGAAGGAAACTACGAGCAGTACTTC.

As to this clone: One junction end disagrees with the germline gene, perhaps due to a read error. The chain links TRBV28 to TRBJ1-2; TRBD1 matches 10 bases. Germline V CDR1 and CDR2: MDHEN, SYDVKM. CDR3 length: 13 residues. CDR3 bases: TGTGCCAGCAGATTAAGGACAGGGGGTCAGGGGAGCTTC. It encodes CASRLRTGGQGSF.

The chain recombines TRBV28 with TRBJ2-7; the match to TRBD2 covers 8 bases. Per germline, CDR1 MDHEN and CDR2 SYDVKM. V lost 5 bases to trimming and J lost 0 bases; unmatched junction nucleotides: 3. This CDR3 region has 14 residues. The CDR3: CASSRSGISYEQYF. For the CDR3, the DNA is TGTGCCAGCAGTCGTAGCGGGATCTCCTACGAGCAGTACTTC.

CDR3 sequence (DNA): TGTGCCAGCAGCGGACTAGCGGGAACCTACGAGCAGTACTTC. It specifies CASSGLAGTYEQYF. The gene calls are TRBV6-1 and TRBJ2-7, with 12 bases matching TRBD2. This CDR3 is built from 14 residues. Germline V CDR1 and CDR2: MNHNS, SASEGT. After removal of 6 bases from V and 2 bases from J, the junction contained 2 bases not matched to a gene.